This section outlines one T cell receptor beta chain sequence together with its context. These data are taken from a study of blood T cell repertoires in COVID-19. Turning to the study itself: The study drew acute and convalescent COVID-19 samples from the United States, Italy and Spain.

Authors' data handling: Amplification of reference gene primers was used by the study to estimate nucleated cell counts. Profiling relied on immunoSEQ multiplex PCR, and the TCRdb table lists in-frame clones only, not all of them. That table furnishes V, J and clone size, whereas the DNA furnished D and trimming. This repertoire shows 150,000 to 200,000 clones, about three quarters found once; its top ten account for roughly 2.8%. This clonotype was sampled from a woman of 80 years or more with active or convalescent COVID-19. Sequencing was carried out using peripheral blood.

The CDR3 DNA follows: TGTGCCAGCAGCTTAGACTATCCCGGGGGTGGCACTGAAGCTTTCTTT. Translating it yields CASSLDYPGGGTEAFF. This rearrangement joins TRBV5-4 to TRBJ1-1; TRBD1 is a possible D gene (5 bases). V was trimmed by 2 bases and J by 4 bases, leaving 18 bases between them. The germline CDR1 and CDR2 sequences are SGHNT and YYREEE (reference sequence). The CDR3 sequence is 16 residues long.